This T cell receptor beta chain was captured by sequencing in a study of CD8 T cells in ankylosing spondylitis. Study results and limitations: Reportedly, matched ankylosing spondylitis synovial fluid was significantly enriched for disease-linked clones.

TCRdb called the 5' RACE reads again in MiXCR, with one record for every CDR3 protein. The sample consists of roughly 180,000 distinct CDR3 sequences, 10% to 15% of them appearing once. V was pared by 3 bases and J by 9 bases, with 18 bases between. CDR1 and CDR2 from the germline V gene are KGHDR and SFDVKD. This CDR3 contains 15 residues. This clonotype was counted ten times or more. No antigen is known for it. The TCR was taken from a female donor with ankylosing spondylitis or in good health (not recorded which). This sequence joins TRBV24-1 and TRBJ2-3; no clear D. Sequencing used blood, either unsorted or a sorted T cell fraction (not recorded which). The DNA for the CDR3 is TGTGCCACCAGTGATCCGTCCAGGTCCGTGTCCACGCAGTATTTT. This translates into CATSDPSRSVSTQYF.